The present T cell receptor (beta chain) was sequenced within a study of cytomegalovirus exposure and HLA in healthy donors. The CDR3 runs 15 residues. V was shortened by 6 bases and J by 4 bases, with 17 bases between the two germline ends. Germline lookup yields CDR1 SGHNT and CDR2 YYREEE (reference sequence). Primers included in the PCR were 60 Vbeta and 13 Jbeta primers. Profiled with immunoSEQ multiplex PCR; TCRdb holds only in-frame clones, not every one. Of over 150,000 clones in the sample, roughly 75% were seen once. The J gene is TRBJ2-1, the V gene TRBV5-4; tentatively, D is TRBD2 (6 bases). The sample taken for sequencing was PBMCs. This sequence originates from a man in his late teens or twenties in good health and CMV-seronegative. CDR3 DNA sequence: TGTGCCAGCACCCCGGCGGGGAGGACTTACAATGAGCAGTTCTTC. It specifies CASTPAGRTYNEQFF.